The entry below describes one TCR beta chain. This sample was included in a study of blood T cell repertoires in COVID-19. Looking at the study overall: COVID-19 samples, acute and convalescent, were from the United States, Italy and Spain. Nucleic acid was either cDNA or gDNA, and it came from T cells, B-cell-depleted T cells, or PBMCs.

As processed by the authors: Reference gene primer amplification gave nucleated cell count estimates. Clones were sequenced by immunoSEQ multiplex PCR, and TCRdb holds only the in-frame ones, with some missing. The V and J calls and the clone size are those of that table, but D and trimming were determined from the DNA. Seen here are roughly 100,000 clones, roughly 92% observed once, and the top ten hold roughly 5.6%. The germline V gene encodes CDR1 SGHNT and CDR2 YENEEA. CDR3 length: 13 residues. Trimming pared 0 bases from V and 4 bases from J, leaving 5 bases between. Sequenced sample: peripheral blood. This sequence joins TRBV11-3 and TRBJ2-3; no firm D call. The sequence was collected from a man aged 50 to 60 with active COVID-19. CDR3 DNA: TGTGCCAGCAGCTTAGAGCAGGCAGATACGCAGTATTTT. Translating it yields CASSLEQADTQYF.